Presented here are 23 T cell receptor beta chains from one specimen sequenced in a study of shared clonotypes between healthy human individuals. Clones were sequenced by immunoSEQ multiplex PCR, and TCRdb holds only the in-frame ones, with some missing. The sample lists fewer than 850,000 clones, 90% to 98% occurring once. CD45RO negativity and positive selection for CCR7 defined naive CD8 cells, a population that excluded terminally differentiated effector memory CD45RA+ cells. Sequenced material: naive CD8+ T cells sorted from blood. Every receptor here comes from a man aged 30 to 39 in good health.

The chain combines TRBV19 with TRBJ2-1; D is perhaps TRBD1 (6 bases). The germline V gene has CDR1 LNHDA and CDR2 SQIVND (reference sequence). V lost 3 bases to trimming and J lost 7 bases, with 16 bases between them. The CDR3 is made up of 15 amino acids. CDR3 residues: CASSIPTFQGNEQFF. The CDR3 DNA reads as TGTGCCAGTAGTATCCCTACCTTCCAGGGGAATGAGCAGTTCTTC.

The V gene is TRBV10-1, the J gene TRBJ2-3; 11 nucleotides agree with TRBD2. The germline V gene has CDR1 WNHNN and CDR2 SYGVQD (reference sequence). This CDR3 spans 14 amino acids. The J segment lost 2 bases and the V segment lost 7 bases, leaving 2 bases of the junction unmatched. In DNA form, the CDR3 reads TGCGCCAGCATAGCGGGGGGGGCCACAGATACGCAGTATTTT. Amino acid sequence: CASIAGGATDTQYF.

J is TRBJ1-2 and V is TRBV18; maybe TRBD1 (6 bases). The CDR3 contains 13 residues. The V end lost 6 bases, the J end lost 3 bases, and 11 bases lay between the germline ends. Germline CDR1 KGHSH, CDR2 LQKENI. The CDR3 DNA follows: TGTGCCAGCTCCCTCGAGGGGGACTATGGCTACACCTTC. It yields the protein CASSLEGDYGYTF.

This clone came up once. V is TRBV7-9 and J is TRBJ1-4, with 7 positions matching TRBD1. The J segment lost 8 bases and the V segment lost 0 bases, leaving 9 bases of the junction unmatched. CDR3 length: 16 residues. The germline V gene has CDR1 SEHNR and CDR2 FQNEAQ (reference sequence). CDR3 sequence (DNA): TGTGCCAGCAGCTTAGCGATGCAGGGGGAAGGAGAAAAACTGTTTTTT. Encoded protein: CASSLAMQGEGEKLFF.

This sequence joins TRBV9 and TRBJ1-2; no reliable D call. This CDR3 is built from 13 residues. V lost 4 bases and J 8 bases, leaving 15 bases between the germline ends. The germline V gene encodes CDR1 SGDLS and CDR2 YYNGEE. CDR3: CASSKNVALGYTF. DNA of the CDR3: TGTGCCAGCAGCAAGAATGTAGCCTTGGGCTACACCTTC.

This CDR3 reads CSATRPGAGGLGFYGYTF. In DNA form, the CDR3 reads TGCAGCGCAACAAGACCGGGGGCGGGTGGTTTAGGGTTCTATGGCTACACCTTC. The chain has TRBV29-1 and TRBJ1-2, with D possibly matching TRBD1 (6 bases). Trimming pared 7 bases from V and 4 bases from J, leaving 31 bases between. This CDR3 region has 18 residues. Germline values: CDR1 SQVTM, CDR2 ANQGSEA.

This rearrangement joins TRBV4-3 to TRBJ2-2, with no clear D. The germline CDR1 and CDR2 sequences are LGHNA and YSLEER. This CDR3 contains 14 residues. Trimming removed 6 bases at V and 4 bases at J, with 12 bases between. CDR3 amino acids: CASRDLPITGELFF. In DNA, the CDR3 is TGCGCCAGCAGGGACCTACCTATCACCGGGGAGCTGTTTTTT.

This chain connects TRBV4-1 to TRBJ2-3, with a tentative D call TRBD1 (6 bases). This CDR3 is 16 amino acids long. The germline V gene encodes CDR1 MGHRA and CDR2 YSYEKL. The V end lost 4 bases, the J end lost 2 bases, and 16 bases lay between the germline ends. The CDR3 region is CASSPQGGLNTDTQYF. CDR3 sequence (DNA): TGCGCCAGCAGCCCACAGGGCGGCCTAAACACAGATACGCAGTATTTT.

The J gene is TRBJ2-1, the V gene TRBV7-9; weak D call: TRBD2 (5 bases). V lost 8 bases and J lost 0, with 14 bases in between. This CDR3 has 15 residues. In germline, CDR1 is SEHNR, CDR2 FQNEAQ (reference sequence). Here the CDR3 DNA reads TGTGCCAGCTCCAACAGCGGAACCTCCTACAATGAGCAGTTCTTC. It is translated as CASSNSGTSYNEQFF.

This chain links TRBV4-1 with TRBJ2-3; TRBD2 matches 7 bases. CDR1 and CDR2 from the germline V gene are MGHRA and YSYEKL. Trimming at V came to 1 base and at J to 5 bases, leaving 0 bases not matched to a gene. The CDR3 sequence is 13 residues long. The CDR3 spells CASSQAGGDTQYF. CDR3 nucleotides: TGCGCCAGCAGCCAAGCGGGGGGAGATACGCAGTATTTT.

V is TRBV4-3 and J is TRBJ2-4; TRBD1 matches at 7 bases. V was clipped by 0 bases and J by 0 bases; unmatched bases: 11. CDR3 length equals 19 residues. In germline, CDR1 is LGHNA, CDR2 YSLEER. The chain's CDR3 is CASSQDWNRGELAKNIQYF. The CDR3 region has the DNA TGCGCCAGCAGCCAAGATTGGAACAGGGGAGAATTAGCCAAAAACATTCAGTACTTC.

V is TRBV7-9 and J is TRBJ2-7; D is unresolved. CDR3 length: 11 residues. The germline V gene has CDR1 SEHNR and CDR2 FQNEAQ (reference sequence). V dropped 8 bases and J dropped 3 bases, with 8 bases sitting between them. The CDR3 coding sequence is TGTGCCAGCGCTGACATCTACGAGCAGTACTTC. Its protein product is CASADIYEQYF. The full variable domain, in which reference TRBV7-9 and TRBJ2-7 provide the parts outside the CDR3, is DTGVSQNPRHKITKRGQNVTFRCDPISEHNRLYWYRQTLGQGPEFLTYFQNEAQLEKSRLLSDRFSAERPKGSFSTLEIQRTEQGDSAMYLCASADIYEQYFGPGTRLTVT.

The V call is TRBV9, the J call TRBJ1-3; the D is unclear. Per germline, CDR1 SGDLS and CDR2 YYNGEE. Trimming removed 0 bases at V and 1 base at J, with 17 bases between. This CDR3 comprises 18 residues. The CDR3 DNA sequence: TGTGCCAGCAGCGTAGAGGAGGATGACGGGGTATCTGGAAACACCATATATTTT. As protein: CASSVEEDDGVSGNTIYF.

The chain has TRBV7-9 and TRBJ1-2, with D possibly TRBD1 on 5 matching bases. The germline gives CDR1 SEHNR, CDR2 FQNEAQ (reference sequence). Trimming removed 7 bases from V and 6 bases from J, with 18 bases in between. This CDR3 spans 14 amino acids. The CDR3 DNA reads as TGTGCCAGCAAGGGGAGGGTTCTCTACGATGGCTACACCTTC. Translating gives CASKGRVLYDGYTF.

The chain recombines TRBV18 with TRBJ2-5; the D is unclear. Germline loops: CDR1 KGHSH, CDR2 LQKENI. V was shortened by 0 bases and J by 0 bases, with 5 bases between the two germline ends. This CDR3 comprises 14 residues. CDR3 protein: CASSPPLNQETQYF. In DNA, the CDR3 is TGTGCCAGCTCACCACCCCTTAACCAAGAGACCCAGTACTTC.

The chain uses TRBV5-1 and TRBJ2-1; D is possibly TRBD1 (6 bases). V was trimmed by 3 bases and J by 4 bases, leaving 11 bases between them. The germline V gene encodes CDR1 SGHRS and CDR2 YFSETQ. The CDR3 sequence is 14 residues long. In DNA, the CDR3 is TGCGCCAGCAGCTCCCTGGGGGCGTACAATGAGCAGTTCTTC. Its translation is CASSSLGAYNEQFF.

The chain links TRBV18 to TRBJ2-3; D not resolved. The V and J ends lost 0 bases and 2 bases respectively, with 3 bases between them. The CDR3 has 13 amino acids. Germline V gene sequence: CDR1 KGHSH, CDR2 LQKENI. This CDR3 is CASSPPATDTQYF. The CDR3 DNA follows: TGTGCCAGCTCACCACCGGCCACAGATACGCAGTATTTT.

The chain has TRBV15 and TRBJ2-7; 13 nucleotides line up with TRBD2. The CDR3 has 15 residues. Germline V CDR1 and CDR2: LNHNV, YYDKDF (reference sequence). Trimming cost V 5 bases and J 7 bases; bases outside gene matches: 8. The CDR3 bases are TGTGCCACCAGCCCCGGACTAGCGGGAGACGGTGAGCAGTACTTC. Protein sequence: CATSPGLAGDGEQYF.

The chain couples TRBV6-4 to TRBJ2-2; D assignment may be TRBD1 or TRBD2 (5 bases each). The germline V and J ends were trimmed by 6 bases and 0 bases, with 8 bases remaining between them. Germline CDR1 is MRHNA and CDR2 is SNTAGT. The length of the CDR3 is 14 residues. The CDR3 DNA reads TGTGCCAGCAGGAGAGGGGCGAACACCGGGGAGCTGTTTTTT. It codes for CASRRGANTGELFF.

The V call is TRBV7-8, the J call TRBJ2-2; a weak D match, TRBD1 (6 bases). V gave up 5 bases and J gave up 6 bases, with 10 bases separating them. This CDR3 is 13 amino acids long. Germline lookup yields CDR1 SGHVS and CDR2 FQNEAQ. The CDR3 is CASSATGPGELFF. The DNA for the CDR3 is TGTGCCAGCAGCGCGACAGGTCCCGGGGAGCTGTTTTTT.

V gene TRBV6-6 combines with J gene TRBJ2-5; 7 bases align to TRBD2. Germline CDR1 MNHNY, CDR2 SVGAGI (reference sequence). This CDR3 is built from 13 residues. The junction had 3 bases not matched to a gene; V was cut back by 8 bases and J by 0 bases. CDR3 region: CASVSGNQETQYF. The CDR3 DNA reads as TGTGCCAGCGTCAGCGGGAACCAAGAGACCCAGTACTTC.

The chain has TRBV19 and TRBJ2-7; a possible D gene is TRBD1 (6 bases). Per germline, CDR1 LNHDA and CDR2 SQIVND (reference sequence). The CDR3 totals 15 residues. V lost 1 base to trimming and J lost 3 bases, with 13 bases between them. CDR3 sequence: CASSIGTGIGYEQYF. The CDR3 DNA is TGTGCCAGTAGTATAGGTACAGGGATCGGCTACGAGCAGTACTTC.

This CDR3 is CASSYSHWGETQYF. Written as DNA, the CDR3 is TGTGCCAGCAGTTACTCGCACTGGGGGGAGACCCAGTACTTC. The chain joins TRBV6-5 to TRBJ2-5, with D perhaps being TRBD1 or TRBD2 (5 bases each). This CDR3 contains 14 residues. The V gene's germline CDR1 is MNHEY and CDR2 SVGAGI. Trimming pared 0 bases from V and 5 bases from J, leaving 10 bases between.